There are many counts of the clone carrying this T cell receptor (beta chain). This sample stems from a study of early T cells in non-severe SARS-CoV-2 infection. TCRdb reprocessed the 5' RACE reads with MiXCR, giving one entry per CDR3 protein. The sample lists 34,000 or so distinct CDR3 sequences; roughly 9.2% were seen once. The V gene lost 7 bases and the J gene lost 5 bases, with 20 bases spanning the gap. The CDR3 contains 14 residues. The germline CDR1 and CDR2 sequences are DFQATT and SNEGSKA (reference sequence). The specimen sequenced was whole blood. The TCR sequence derives from an adult who was a healthcare worker with PCR-confirmed SARS-CoV-2 infection or an uninfected control (not recorded which). V gene TRBV20-1 combines with J gene TRBJ1-1; D unresolved. The CDR3 is CSVQDVGSGTEAFF. CDR3 nucleotides: TGCAGTGTCCAAGATGTAGGTTCGGGTACTGAAGCTTTCTTT.